These T cell receptor beta chains were read from a single sample in a study of naive and memory T cell subsets. TCRdb redid the calling of the UMI-ligation and nested PCR reads with MiXCR, one entry per CDR3 protein. This table holds around 37,000 distinct CDR3 sequences, approximately 10% found once. Sequenced here: skin, sampled from a tuberculin skin test site. Receptor source: an adult in good health. CDR3s include the opening cysteine and the closing phenylalanine or tryptophan. D genes are given only for firm matches. Some rows have no size entry. The others give once, few or many, or a class for an expanded clone.

>TRBD2|TRBV7-2|TRBJ2-3|NA
CASSLGGGLARNTDTQYF
TGTGCCAGCAGCTTAGGTGGGGGACTAGCGAGAAACACAGATACGCAGTATTTT
>NA|TRBV20-1|TRBJ2-1|NA
CSATQGNEQFF
TGCAGTGCCACCCAAGGCAATGAGCAGTTCTTC
>TRBD2|TRBV20-1|TRBJ2-7|NA
CSALRAGGEQYF
TGCAGTGCTTTACGAGCGGGAGGCGAGCAGTACTTC
>NA|TRBV5-1|TRBJ2-4|NA
CASSLGGLAKNIQYF
TGCGCCAGCAGCCTGGGCGGCCTAGCCAAAAACATTCAGTACTTC
>NA|TRBV10-3|TRBJ2-7|NA
CATEDLQGGLEQYF
TGTGCCACCGAGGATCTCCAGGGGGGGCTCGAGCAGTACTTC
>TRBD2|TRBV20-1|TRBJ2-3|few
CSARDAGGPADTQYF
TGCAGTGCTAGAGATGCGGGGGGGCCCGCAGATACGCAGTATTTT
>NA|TRBV4-2|TRBJ2-3|many
CASSQGGRYTQYF
TGTGCCAGCAGCCAAGGCGGACGATATACGCAGTATTTT
>NA|TRBV12-3/TRBV12-4|TRBJ2-7|few
CASSQQSYEQYF
TGTGCCAGCAGTCAACAATCCTACGAGCAGTACTTC
>TRBD1|TRBV18|TRBJ2-1|NA
CASSPNRDRGKFF
TGTGCCAGCTCACCGAACCGGGACAGGGGGAAGTTCTTC
>NA|TRBV6-1|TRBJ2-1|many
CASSGTAYNEQFF
TGTGCCAGCAGTGGGACAGCTTACAATGAGCAGTTCTTC
>TRBD1|TRBV27|TRBJ2-1|many
CASSFGTAYNEQFF
TGTGCCAGCAGCTTCGGGACAGCGTACAATGAGCAGTTCTTC
>NA|TRBV20-1|TRBJ1-5|NA
CSAPMSSGQPQHF
TGCAGTGCCCCAATGTCTAGTGGGCAGCCCCAGCATTTT
>TRBD2|TRBV20-1|TRBJ2-3|many
CSAHPNLAGVTDTQYF
TGCAGTGCGCACCCTAACCTAGCGGGAGTTACAGATACGCAGTATTTT
>TRBD2|TRBV20-1|TRBJ2-7|many
CSARDPGLAGDEQYF
TGCAGTGCTAGAGATCCCGGACTAGCGGGAGACGAGCAGTACTTC
>NA|TRBV23-1|TRBJ2-1|NA
CASRQGRGAGVVFGDYNEQFF
TGCGCCAGCCGACAGGGGAGAGGTGCGGGAGTAGTGTTTGGGGACTACAATGAGCAGTTCTTC
>NA|TRBV7-9|TRBJ1-1|many
CASSQTAPNTEAFF
TGTGCCAGCAGCCAGACAGCCCCGAACACTGAAGCTTTCTTT
>TRBD2|TRBV6-1|TRBJ2-3|many
CASSEALIAGGRDTQYF
TGTGCCAGCAGTGAAGCGCTTATAGCGGGGGGGCGTGATACGCAGTATTTT
>NA|TRBV15|TRBJ1-6|few
CATSRDEDKNSPLHF
TGTGCCACCAGCAGAGACGAGGACAAGAATTCACCCCTCCACTTT
>TRBD1|TRBV6-1|TRBJ2-3|many
CASKGRDRGGDTQYF
TGTGCCAGCAAAGGCCGGGACAGGGGAGGGGATACGCAGTATTTT
>NA|TRBV28|TRBJ1-4|many
CAGGGREKLFF
TGTGCCGGGGGGGGAAGGGAAAAACTGTTTTTT
>TRBD1|TRBV20-1|TRBJ2-7|NA
CSASNPGQGYEQYF
TGCAGTGCTAGTAACCCGGGACAGGGCTACGAGCAGTACTTC
>NA|TRBV5-1|TRBJ2-7|few
CASSLEWSVLSYEQYF
TGCGCCAGCAGCTTGGAGTGGTCAGTTCTCTCCTACGAGCAGTACTTC
>NA|TRBV12-3/TRBV12-4|TRBJ2-1|many
CASTRQTYNEQFF
TGTGCCAGCACGAGACAAACTTACAATGAGCAGTTCTTC
>NA|TRBV7-2|TRBJ2-7|many
CASSTHGHTYEQYF
TGTGCCAGCAGCACACACGGGCATACCTACGAGCAGTACTTC
>NA|TRBV20-1|TRBJ1-1|few
CSAPSMGGTEAFF
TGCAGTGCTCCTTCGATGGGGGGGACTGAAGCTTTCTTT
>NA|TRBV5-1|TRBJ2-3|NA
CASSPQAAGCTDTQYF
TGCGCCAGCAGCCCTCAGGCCGCGGGGTGCACAGATACGCAGTATTTT
>NA|TRBV11-3|TRBJ1-1|NA
CASSLPSKSEAFF
TGTGCCAGCAGCCTACCTTCTAAGTCTGAAGCTTTCTTT
>TRBD2|TRBV27|TRBJ2-3|NA
CASSFSGGSTDTQYF
TGTGCCAGCAGTTTTAGCGGGGGAAGCACAGATACGCAGTATTTT
>NA|TRBV6-5|TRBJ1-1|many
CASSPGPYGRTEAFF
TGTGCCAGCAGTCCGGGACCCTACGGGCGGACTGAAGCTTTCTTT
>TRBD1|TRBV18|TRBJ1-5|NA
CASSPDRVNQPQHF
TGTGCCAGCTCACCTGACAGGGTCAATCAGCCCCAGCATTTT
>NA|TRBV28|TRBJ2-5|many
CASSLRGRWETQYF
TGTGCCAGCAGTTTACGGGGGCGCTGGGAGACCCAGTACTTC
>NA|TRBV29-1|TRBJ2-1|many
CSVHTLGEVVDEQFF
TGCAGCGTCCACACCCTAGGGGAGGTTGTGGATGAGCAGTTCTTC
>NA|TRBV7-9|TRBJ2-7|medium-sized
CASSLTGTHEQYF
TGTGCCAGCAGCTTAACAGGGACCCACGAGCAGTACTTC
>NA|TRBV6-6|TRBJ2-5|few
CASSDAGTQYQETQYF
TGTGCCAGCAGTGACGCCGGGACGCAGTACCAAGAGACCCAGTACTTC
>NA|TRBV6-6|TRBJ1-5|NA
CASSPDSYSNQPQHF
TGTGCCAGCAGCCCAGACAGCTATAGCAATCAGCCCCAGCATTTT
>TRBD2|TRBV6-6|TRBJ2-1|many
CASRTGGNEQFF
TGTGCCAGCAGAACGGGGGGCAATGAGCAGTTCTTC